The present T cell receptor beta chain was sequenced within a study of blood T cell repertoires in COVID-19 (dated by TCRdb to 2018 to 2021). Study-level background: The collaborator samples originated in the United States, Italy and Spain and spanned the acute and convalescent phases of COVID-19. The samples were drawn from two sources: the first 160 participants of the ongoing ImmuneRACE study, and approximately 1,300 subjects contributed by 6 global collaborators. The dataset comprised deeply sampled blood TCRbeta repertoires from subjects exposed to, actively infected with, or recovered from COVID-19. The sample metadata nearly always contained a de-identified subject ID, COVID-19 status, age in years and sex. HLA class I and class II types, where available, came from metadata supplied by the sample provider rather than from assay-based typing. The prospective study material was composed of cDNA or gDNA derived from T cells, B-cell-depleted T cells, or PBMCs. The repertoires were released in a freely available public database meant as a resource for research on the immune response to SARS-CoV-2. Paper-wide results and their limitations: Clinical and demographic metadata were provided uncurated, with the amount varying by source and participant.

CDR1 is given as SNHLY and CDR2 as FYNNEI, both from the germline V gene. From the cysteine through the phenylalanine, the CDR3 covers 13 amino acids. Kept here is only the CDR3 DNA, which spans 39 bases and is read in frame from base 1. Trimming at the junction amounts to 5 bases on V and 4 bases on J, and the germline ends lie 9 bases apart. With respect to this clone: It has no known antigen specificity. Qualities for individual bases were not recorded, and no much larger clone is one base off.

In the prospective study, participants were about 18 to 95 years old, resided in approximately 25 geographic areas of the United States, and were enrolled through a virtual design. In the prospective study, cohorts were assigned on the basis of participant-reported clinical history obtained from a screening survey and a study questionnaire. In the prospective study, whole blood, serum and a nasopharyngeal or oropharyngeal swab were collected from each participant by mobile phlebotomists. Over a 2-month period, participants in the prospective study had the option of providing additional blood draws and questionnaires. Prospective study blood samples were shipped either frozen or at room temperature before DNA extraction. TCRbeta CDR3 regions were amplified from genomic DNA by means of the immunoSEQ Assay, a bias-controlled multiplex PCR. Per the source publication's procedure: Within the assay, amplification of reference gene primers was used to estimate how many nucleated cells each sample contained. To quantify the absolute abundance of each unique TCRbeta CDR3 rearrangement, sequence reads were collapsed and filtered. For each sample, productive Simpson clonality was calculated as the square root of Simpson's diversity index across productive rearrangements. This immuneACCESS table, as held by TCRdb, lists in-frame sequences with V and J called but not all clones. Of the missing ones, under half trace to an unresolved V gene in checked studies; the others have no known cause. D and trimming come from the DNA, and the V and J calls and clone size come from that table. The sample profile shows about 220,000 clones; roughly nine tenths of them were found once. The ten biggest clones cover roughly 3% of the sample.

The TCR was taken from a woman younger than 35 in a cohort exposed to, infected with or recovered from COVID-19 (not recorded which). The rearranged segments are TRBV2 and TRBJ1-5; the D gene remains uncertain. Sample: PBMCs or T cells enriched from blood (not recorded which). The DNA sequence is TGTGCCAGCAGTTCTAGGGAGAATCAGCCCCAGCATTTT. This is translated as CASSSRENQPQHF.